This T cell receptor beta chain was recorded in a study of cytotoxic CD8 clonotypes in ibrutinib-treated CLL. Study outcomes and limitations: Rare overall, public clonotypes shrank or held steady under therapy.

This CDR3 has 15 amino acids. Germline V gene lookup returns CDR1 MGHRA and CDR2 YSYEKL. About this clone itself: What it binds is not known. Compared with germline, one end of the junction differs, possibly owing to a read error.

A 1 in 200,000 to 1 in 1 million T cell depth was the sequencing target. Produced via immunoSEQ multiplex PCR; TCRdb's table is partial and in-frame only. Of about 45,000 clones detected, 50% to 80% appear once; the ten largest clones hold about 22%. The rearrangement joins TRBV4-1 to TRBJ1-1; the match to TRBD1 covers 8 bases. The sequence came from a human donor with chronic lymphocytic leukemia. This specimen consisted of PBMCs, obtained after 24 months of ibrutinib treatment. The CDR3 DNA is TGCGCCAGCAGCCAAGGGCCCGGGACAGGAGCATTTCGGCACTTT. It encodes CASSQGPGTGAFRHF.